This entry describes one T cell receptor beta chain. The sample belongs to a study of T-cell reconstitution after alpha-beta-depleted transplantation in children. Using unique molecular identifiers, the investigators prepared the TCRbeta library. Using its own MiXCR run on the PCR reads, TCRdb lists one record per CDR3 protein. The sample comprises some 550,000 distinct CDR3 sequences, about 17% of which are singletons, and approximately 3% rests with the top ten. This CDR3 has 15 amino acids. The ends lost 0 bases at V and 3 bases at J; junction bases unmatched: 2. CDR1 SGDLS and CDR2 YYNGEE come from the germline V gene.

The source is a human donor who donated a stem cell graft to a child with acute lymphoblastic leukemia. Source: PBMCs from the stem cell graft donor, taken from the stem cell graft. V gene TRBV9 combines with J gene TRBJ2-7; 11 nucleotides match TRBD2. This chain's CDR3 is CASSVDGTSGYEQYF. DNA for the CDR3: TGTGCCAGCAGCGTAGACGGGACTAGCGGCTACGAGCAGTACTTC.